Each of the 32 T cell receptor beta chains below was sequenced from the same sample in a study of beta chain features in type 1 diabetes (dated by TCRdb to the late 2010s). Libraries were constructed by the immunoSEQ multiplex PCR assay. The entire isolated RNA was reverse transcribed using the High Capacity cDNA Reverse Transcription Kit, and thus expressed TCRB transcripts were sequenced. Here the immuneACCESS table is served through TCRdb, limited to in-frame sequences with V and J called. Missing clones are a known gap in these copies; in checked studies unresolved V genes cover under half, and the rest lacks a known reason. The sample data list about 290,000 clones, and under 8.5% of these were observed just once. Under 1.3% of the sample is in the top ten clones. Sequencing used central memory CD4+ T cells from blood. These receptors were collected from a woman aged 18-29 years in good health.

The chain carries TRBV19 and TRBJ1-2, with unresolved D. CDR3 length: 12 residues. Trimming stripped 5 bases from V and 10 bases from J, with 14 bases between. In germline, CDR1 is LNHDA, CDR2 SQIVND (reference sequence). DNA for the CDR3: TGTGCCAGTAGTCCTGCACCGAGGTTCTACACCTTC. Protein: CASSPAPRFYTF.

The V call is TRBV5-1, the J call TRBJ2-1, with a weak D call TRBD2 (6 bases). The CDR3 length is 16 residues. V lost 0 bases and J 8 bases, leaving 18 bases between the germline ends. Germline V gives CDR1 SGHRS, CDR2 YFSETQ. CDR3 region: CASSLAGAGPSHEQFF. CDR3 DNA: TGCGCCAGCAGCTTGGCCGGAGCGGGCCCCTCCCATGAGCAGTTCTTC.

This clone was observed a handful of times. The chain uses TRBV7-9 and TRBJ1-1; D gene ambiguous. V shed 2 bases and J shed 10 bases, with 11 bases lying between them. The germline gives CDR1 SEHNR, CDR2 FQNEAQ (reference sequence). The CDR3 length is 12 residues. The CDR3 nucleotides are TGTGCCAGCAGCTTAATGTCCGGGCCAGCTTTCTTT. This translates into CASSLMSGPAFF. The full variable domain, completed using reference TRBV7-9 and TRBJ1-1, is DTGVSQNPRHKITKRGQNVTFRCDPISEHNRLYWYRQTLGQGPEFLTYFQNEAQLEKSRLLSDRFSAERPKGSFSTLEIQRTEQGDSAMYLCASSLMSGPAFFGQGTRLTVV.

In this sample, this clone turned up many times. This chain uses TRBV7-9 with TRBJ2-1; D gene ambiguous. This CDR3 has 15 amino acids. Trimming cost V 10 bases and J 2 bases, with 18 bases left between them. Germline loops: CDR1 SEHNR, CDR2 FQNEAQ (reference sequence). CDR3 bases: TGTGCCACCGGGTCTCCTGGTAATACCTACAATGAGCAGTTCTTC. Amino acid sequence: CATGSPGNTYNEQFF.

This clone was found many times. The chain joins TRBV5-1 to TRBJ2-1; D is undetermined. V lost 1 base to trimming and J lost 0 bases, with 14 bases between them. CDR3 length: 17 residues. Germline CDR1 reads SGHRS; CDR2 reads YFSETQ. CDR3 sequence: CASSLLSSQSSYNEQFF. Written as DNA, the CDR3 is TGCGCCAGCAGCTTGTTGTCTTCCCAGAGCTCCTACAATGAGCAGTTCTTC.

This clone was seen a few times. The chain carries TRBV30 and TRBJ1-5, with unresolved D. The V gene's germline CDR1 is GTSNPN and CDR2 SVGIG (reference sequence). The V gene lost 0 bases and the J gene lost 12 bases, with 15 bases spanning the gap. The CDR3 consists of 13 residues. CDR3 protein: CAWSVSYTGFQHF. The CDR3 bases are TGTGCCTGGAGTGTATCCTATACCGGGTTCCAGCATTTT.

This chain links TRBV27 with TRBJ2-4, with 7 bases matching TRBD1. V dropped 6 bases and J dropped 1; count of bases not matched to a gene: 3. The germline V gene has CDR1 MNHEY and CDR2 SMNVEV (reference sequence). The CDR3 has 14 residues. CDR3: CASSQQGAKNIQYF. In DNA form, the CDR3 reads TGTGCCAGCAGCCAACAGGGGGCCAAAAACATTCAGTACTTC.

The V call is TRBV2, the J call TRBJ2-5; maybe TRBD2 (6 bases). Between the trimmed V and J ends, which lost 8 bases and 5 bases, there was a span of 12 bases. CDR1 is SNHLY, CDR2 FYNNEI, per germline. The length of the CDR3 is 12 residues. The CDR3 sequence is CASGGQRETQYF. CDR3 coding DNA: TGTGCCAGCGGAGGGCAAAGGGAGACCCAGTACTTC.

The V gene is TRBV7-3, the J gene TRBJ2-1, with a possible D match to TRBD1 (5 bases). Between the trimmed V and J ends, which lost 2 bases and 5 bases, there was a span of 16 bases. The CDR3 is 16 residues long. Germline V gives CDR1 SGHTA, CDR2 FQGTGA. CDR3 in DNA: TGTGCCAGCAGCTTACAGGGCCCTACAATCGACAATGAGCAGTTCTTC. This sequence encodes CASSLQGPTIDNEQFF.

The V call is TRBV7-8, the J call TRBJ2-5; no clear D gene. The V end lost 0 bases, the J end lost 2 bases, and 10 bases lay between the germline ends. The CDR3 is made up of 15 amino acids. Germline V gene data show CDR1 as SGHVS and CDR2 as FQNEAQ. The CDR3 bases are TGTGCCAGCAGCTTAGCTCGGATGGGTCAAGAGACCCAGTACTTC. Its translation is CASSLARMGQETQYF.

As DNA, the CDR3 is TGTGCCAGCAGACTAGCGGGAGCGGGCACAGATACGCAGTATTTT. Its protein product is CASRLAGAGTDTQYF. The genes are TRBV4-2 and TRBJ2-3; 11 bases agree with TRBD2. CDR3 length: 15 amino acids. V trimming: 6 bases; J trimming: 1 base; junction bases outside the gene matches: 3. Germline CDR1 is LGHNA and CDR2 is YNFKEQ.

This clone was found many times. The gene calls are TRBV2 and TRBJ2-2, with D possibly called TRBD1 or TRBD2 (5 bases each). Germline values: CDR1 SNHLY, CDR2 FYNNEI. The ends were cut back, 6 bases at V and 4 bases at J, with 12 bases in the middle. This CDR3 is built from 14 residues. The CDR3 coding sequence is TGTGCCAGCAGGCCCAGGGAGAGCACCGGGGAGCTGTTTTTT. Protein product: CASRPRESTGELFF.

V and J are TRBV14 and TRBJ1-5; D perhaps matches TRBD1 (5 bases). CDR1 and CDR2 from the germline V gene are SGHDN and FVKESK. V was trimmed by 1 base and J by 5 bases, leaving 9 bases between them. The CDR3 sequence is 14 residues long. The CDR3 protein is CASSQGGDHQPQHF. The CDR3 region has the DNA TGTGCCAGCAGCCAAGGGGGGGACCATCAGCCCCAGCATTTT.

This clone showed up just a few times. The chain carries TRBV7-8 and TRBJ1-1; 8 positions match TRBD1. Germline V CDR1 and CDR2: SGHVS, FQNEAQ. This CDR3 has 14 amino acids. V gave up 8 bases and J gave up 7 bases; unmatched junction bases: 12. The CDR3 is CASYPRQGKVEAFF. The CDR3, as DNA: TGTGCCAGCTACCCAAGACAGGGGAAGGTTGAAGCTTTCTTT.

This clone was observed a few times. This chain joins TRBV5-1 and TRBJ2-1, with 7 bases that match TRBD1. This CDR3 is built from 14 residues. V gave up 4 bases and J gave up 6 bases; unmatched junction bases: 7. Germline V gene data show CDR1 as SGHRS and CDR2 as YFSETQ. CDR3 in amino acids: CASSPMGQSNEQFF. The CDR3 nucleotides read TGCGCCAGCAGCCCTATGGGACAGAGCAATGAGCAGTTCTTC. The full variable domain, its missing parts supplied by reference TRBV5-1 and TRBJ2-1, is KAGVTQTPRYLIKTRGQQVTLSCSPISGHRSVSWYQQTPGQGLQFLFEYFSETQRNKGNFPGRFSGRQFSNSRSEMNVSTLELGDSALYLCASSPMGQSNEQFFGPGTRLTVL.

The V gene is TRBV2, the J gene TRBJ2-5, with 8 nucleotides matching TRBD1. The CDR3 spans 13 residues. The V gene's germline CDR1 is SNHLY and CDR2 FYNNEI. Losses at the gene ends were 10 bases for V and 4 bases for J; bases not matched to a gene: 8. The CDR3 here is CAKGGTGGETQYF. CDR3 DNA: TGTGCCAAGGGGGGAACAGGGGGAGAGACCCAGTACTTC.

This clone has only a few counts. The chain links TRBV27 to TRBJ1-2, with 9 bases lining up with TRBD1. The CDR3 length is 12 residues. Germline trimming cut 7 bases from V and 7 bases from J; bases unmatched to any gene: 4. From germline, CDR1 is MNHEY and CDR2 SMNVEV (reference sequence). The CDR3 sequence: CASTGQGGGYTF. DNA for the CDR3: TGTGCCAGCACGGGACAGGGAGGTGGCTACACCTTC.

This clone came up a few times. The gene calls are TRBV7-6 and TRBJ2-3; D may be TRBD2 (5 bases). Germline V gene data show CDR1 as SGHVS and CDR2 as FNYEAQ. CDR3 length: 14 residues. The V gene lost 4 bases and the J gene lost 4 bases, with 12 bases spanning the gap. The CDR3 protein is CASSSTIPADTQYF. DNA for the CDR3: TGTGCCAGCAGCTCGACTATTCCGGCAGATACGCAGTATTTT.

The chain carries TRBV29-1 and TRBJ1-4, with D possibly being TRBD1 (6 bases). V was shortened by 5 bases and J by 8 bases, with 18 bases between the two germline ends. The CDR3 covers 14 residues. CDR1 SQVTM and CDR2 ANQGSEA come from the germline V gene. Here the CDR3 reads CSVSGLQGREKLFF. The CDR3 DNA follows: TGCAGCGTTTCGGGTTTACAGGGAAGAGAAAAACTGTTTTTT.

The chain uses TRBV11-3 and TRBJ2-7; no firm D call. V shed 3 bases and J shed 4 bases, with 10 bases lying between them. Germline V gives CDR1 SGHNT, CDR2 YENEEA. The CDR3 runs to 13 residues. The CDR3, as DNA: TGTGCCAGCAGCTTTCGGAAACATTACGAGCAGTACTTC. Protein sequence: CASSFRKHYEQYF.

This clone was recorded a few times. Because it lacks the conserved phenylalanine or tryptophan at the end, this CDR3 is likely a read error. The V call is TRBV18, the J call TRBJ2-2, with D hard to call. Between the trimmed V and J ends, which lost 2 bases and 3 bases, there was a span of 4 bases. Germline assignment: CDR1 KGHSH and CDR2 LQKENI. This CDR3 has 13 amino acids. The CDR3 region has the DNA TGTGCCAGCTCACCATACGACACCGGGGAGCTGTTTGTT. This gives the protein CASSPYDTGELFV.

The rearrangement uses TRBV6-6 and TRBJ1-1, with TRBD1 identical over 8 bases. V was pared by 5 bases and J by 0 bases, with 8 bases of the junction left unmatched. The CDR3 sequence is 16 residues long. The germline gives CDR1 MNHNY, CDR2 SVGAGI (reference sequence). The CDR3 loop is CASSHGQGGVNTEAFF. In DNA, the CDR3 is TGTGCCAGCAGTCACGGACAGGGCGGGGTGAACACTGAAGCTTTCTTT.

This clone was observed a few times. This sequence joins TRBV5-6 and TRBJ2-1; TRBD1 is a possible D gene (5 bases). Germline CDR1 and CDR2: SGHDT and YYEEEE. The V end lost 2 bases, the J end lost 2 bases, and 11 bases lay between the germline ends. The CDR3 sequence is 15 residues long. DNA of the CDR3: TGTGCCAGCAGCTTCAGGGTAGGGACCTACAATGAGCAGTTCTTC. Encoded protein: CASSFRVGTYNEQFF.

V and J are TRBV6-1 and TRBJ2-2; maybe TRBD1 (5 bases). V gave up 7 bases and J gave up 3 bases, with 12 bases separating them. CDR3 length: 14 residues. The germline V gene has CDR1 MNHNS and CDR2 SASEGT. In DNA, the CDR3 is TGTGCCAGCAAGACAGTTGGCTACACCGGGGAGCTGTTTTTT. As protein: CASKTVGYTGELFF.

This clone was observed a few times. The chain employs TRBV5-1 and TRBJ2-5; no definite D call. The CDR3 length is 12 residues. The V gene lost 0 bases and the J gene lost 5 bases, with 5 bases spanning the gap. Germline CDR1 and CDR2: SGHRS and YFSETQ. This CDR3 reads CASSLGSETQYF. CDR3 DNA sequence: TGCGCCAGCAGCTTGGGGTCGGAGACCCAGTACTTC.

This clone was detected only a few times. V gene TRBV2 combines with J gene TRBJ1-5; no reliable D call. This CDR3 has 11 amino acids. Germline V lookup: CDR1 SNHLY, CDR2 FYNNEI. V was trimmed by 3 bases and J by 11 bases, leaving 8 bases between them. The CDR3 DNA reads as TGTGCCAGCAGTGAGGCTTGGTCCCAGCATTTT. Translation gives CASSEAWSQHF.

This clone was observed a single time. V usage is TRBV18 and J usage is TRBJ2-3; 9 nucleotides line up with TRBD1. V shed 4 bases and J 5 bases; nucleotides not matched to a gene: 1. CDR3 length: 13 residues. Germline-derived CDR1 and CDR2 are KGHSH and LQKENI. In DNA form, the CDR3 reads TGTGCCAGCTCACGGACAGGGGAAGATACGCAGTATTTT. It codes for CASSRTGEDTQYF.

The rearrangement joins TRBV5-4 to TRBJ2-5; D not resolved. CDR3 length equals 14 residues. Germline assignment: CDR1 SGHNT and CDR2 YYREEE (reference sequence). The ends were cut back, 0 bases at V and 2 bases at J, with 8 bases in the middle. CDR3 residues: CASSLGQQQETQYF. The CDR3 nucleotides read TGTGCCAGCAGCTTGGGGCAGCAACAAGAGACCCAGTACTTC.

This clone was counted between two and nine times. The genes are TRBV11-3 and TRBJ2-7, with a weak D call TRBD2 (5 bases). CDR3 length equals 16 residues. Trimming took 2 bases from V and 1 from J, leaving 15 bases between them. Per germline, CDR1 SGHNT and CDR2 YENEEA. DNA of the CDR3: TGTGCCAGCAGCTTATTGGCGGGTGTGAGGTCCTACGAGCAGTACGTC. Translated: CASSLLAGVRSYEQYV.

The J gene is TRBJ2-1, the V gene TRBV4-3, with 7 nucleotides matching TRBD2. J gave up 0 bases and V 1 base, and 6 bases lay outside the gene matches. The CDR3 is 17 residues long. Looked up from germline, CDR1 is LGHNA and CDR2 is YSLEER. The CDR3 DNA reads TGCGCCAGCAGCCAAGCCTTTCTAGCGGCCTCCTACAATGAGCAGTTCTTC. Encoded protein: CASSQAFLAASYNEQFF.

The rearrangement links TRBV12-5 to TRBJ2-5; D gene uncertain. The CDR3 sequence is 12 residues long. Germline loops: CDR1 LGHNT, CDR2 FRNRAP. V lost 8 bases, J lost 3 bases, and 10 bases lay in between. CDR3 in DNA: TGTGCTAGTCAATCAACCGAAGAGACCCAGTACTTC. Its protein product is CASQSTEETQYF.

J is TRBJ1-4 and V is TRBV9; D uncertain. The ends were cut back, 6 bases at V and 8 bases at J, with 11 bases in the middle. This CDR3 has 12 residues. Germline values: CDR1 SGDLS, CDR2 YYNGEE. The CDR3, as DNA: TGTGCCAGCACCGCGGGGTGGGAAAAACTGTTTTTT. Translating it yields CASTAGWEKLFF.